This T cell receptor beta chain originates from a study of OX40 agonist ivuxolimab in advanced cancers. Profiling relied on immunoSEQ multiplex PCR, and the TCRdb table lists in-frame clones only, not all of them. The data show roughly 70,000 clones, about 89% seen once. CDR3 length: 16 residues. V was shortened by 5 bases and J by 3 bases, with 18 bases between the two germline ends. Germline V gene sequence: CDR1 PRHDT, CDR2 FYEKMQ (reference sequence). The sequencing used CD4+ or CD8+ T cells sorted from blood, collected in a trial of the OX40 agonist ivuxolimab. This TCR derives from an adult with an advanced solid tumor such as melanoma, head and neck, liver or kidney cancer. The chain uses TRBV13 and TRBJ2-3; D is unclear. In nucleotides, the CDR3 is TGTGCCAGCAGCCCGCGGACCGCACTCGATACAGATACGCAGTATTTT. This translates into CASSPRTALDTDTQYF.